These 21 T cell receptor beta chains originate from one sample sequenced in a study of blood T cell repertoires in COVID-19. Assay: immunoSEQ multiplex PCR; the TCRdb copy retains only in-frame clones and omits some. Among about 250,000 clones listed, around 88% were seen once. The specimen was peripheral blood. These receptors were taken from a man aged 80 or over with acute or convalescent COVID-19.

This clone was counted between two and nine times. J is TRBJ1-3 and V is TRBV4-1, with a weak D call TRBD1 (6 bases). CDR1 MGHRA and CDR2 YSYEKL come from the germline V gene. This CDR3 has 15 residues. Trimming stripped 4 bases from V and 4 bases from J, with 14 bases between. The CDR3 loop is CASSRGLGQGNTIYF. The CDR3 coding sequence is TGCGCCAGCAGCCGGGGGTTGGGACAAGGAAACACCATATATTTT.

V usage is TRBV2 and J usage is TRBJ2-3; possible D gene TRBD2, 6 bases. The V end was cut by 8 bases, the J end by 0 bases, with 12 bases between. Germline loops: CDR1 SNHLY, CDR2 FYNNEI. The CDR3 consists of 14 residues. The CDR3 sequence: CASGGGGSTDTQYF. The CDR3 nucleotides are TGTGCCAGCGGGGGAGGCGGTAGCACAGATACGCAGTATTTT.

The chain uses TRBV27 and TRBJ1-5; unclear D gene. V was shortened by 7 bases and J by 4 bases, with 17 bases between the two germline ends. This CDR3 has 15 residues. The V gene's germline CDR1 is MNHEY and CDR2 SMNVEV (reference sequence). CDR3 in DNA: TGTGCCAGCACCTTTAACGGACGGGGAAATCAGCCCCAGCATTTT. Protein sequence: CASTFNGRGNQPQHF.

This chain connects TRBV27 to TRBJ1-5, with 7 bases that match TRBD1. Germline CDR1 MNHEY, CDR2 SMNVEV (reference sequence). CDR3 size: 16 residues. Germline trimming cut 5 bases from V and 2 bases from J; bases unmatched to any gene: 9. The CDR3 loop is CASSRTTGAGNQPQHF. The CDR3 nucleotides are TGTGCCAGCAGTAGAACTACAGGGGCCGGCAATCAGCCCCAGCATTTT.

The chain links TRBV5-1 to TRBJ2-7; tentative D call: TRBD1 (6 bases). The ends were cut back, 4 bases at V and 3 bases at J, with 14 bases in the middle. CDR3 length equals 14 residues. The germline V gene encodes CDR1 SGHRS and CDR2 YFSETQ. The DNA for the CDR3 is TGCGCCAGCAGCGTGGACAGCCGTTACTACGAGCAGTACTTC. Protein product: CASSVDSRYYEQYF. Variable domain in full (rest from reference TRBV5-1 and TRBJ2-7): KAGVTQTPRYLIKTRGQQVTLSCSPISGHRSVSWYQQTPGQGLQFLFEYFSETQRNKGNFPGRFSGRQFSNSRSEMNVSTLELGDSALYLCASSVDSRYYEQYFGPGTRLTVT.

This rearrangement joins TRBV7-8 to TRBJ2-7; TRBD2 aligns across 9 bases. The CDR3 contains 16 residues. Germline V gives CDR1 SGHVS, CDR2 FQNEAQ. The J segment lost 2 bases and the V segment lost 2 bases, leaving 7 bases of the junction unmatched. DNA of the CDR3: TGTGCCAGCAGCTTAACGGCTAGCGGGACGCCCTACGAGCAGTACTTC. Protein product: CASSLTASGTPYEQYF.

The V and J genes are TRBV19 and TRBJ1-2; 12 bases agree with TRBD1. The germline gives CDR1 LNHDA, CDR2 SQIVND (reference sequence). The V gene end was trimmed by 6 bases and the J gene end by 7 bases; junction bases not matched to a gene: 12. This CDR3 contains 16 residues. The CDR3 here is CASSPPPGQGARGYTF. For the CDR3, the DNA is TGTGCCAGTAGCCCTCCCCCGGGACAGGGGGCGCGTGGCTACACCTTC.

The chain recombines TRBV6-6 with TRBJ2-7; D perhaps matches TRBD2 (6 bases). From germline, CDR1 is MNHNY and CDR2 SVGAGI (reference sequence). This CDR3 has 14 amino acids. Between the trimmed V and J ends, which lost 0 bases and 2 bases, there was a span of 8 bases. The CDR3, as DNA: TGTGCCAGCAGTTACTCGCGCGGGGCCTACGAGCAGTACTTC. This codes for CASSYSRGAYEQYF.

This clone was observed a handful of times. This rearrangement joins TRBV11-1 to TRBJ2-7; TRBD1 matches at 10 bases. Per the germline V gene, CDR1 is SGHAT and CDR2 is FQDESV (reference sequence). The CDR3 covers 16 residues. Trimming cost V 3 bases and J 1 base; bases outside gene matches: 6. The chain's CDR3 is CASSLSVGQGSYEQYF. CDR3 DNA: TGTGCCAGCAGCTTGAGTGTGGGACAGGGGTCCTACGAGCAGTACTTC.

In the case of this clone: The identical CDR3 is also encoded by other nucleotide sequences in the sample. CDR3 in amino acids: CASSPSGGTYEQYF. CDR3 nucleotide sequence: TGTGCCAGCTCACCTAGCGGGGGGACCTACGAGCAGTACTTC. The J gene is TRBJ2-7, the V gene TRBV18; 10 bases align to TRBD2. Trimming removed 3 bases from V and 2 bases from J; junction bases left unmatched: 1. The CDR3 totals 14 residues. Germline CDR1 reads KGHSH; CDR2 reads LQKENI.

The chain combines TRBV28 with TRBJ1-5; D possibly corresponds to TRBD1 (6 bases). Germline V CDR1 and CDR2: MDHEN, SYDVKM. This CDR3 spans 12 amino acids. With 4 bases removed from V and 6 bases from J, the gap between germline ends came to 7 bases. The CDR3: CASSSGVQPQHF. CDR3 DNA: TGTGCCAGCAGTTCAGGGGTTCAGCCCCAGCATTTT. The full variable domain, with the rest looked up from reference TRBV28 and TRBJ1-5, is DVKVTQSSRYLVKRTGEKVFLECVQDMDHENMFWYRQDPGLGLRLIYFSYDVKMKEKGDIPEGYSVSREKKERFSLILESASTNQTSMYLCASSSGVQPQHFGDGTRLSIL.

The CDR3 coding sequence is TGCGCCAGCAGCTATTCTGGACAGGGGGCCTTAGGGGAATCACCCCTCCACTTT. Amino acids: CASSYSGQGALGESPLHF. The chain joins TRBV5-1 to TRBJ1-6; TRBD1 agrees at 11 bases. The germline V gene encodes CDR1 SGHRS and CDR2 YFSETQ. The CDR3 totals 18 residues. The ends lost 3 bases at V and 10 bases at J; junction bases unmatched: 15. Full variable domain (missing parts from reference TRBV5-1 and TRBJ1-6): KAGVTQTPRYLIKTRGQQVTLSCSPISGHRSVSWYQQTPGQGLQFLFEYFSETQRNKGNFPGRFSGRQFSNSRSEMNVSTLELGDSALYLCASSYSGQGALGESPLHFGNGTRLTVT.

The chain couples TRBV28 to TRBJ2-6, with TRBD1 identical over 7 bases. Losses at the gene ends were 8 bases for V and 0 bases for J; bases not matched to a gene: 10. There are 17 residues in the CDR3. CDR1 and CDR2 (germline): MDHEN, SYDVKM. CDR3 sequence reads: CASGPMQGVSGANVLTF. CDR3 DNA sequence: TGTGCCAGCGGACCCATGCAGGGGGTCTCTGGGGCCAACGTCCTGACTTTC.

The V and J genes are TRBV4-1 and TRBJ1-5; D not resolved. The V gene's germline CDR1 is MGHRA and CDR2 YSYEKL. V was cut by 1 base and J by 9 bases, with 19 bases left in between. CDR3 length: 16 residues. The CDR3 DNA sequence: TGCGCCAGCAGCCAAGGGGCGGGCCGATCTACCGGGCCCCAGCATTTT. As protein: CASSQGAGRSTGPQHF.

The genes are TRBV5-8 and TRBJ2-7, with 11 bases fitting TRBD1. CDR1 SGHTS and CDR2 YDEGEE come from the germline V gene. This CDR3 is 17 amino acids long. Unmatched junction bases numbered 18, after V lost 7 bases and J lost 6 bases. CDR3 in DNA: TGTGCCAGCGAACCGGGACAGGGGGTTGGCGTATCGCGCGAGCAGTACTTC. It is translated as CASEPGQGVGVSREQYF. Drawing the rest from reference TRBV5-8 and TRBJ2-7, the complete variable domain is EAGVTQSPTHLIKTRGQQATLRCSPISGHTSVYWYQQALGLGLQFLLWYDEGEERNRGNFPPRFSGRQFPNYSSELNVNALELEDSALYLCASEPGQGVGVSREQYFGPGTRLTVT.

The CDR3 reads CASALGPRGYTF. In DNA, the CDR3 is TGTGCCAGCGCTCTAGGCCCCCGGGGCTACACCTTC. J is TRBJ1-2 and V is TRBV12-3 or TRBV12-4, with no clear D. V dropped 8 bases and J dropped 8 bases, with 15 bases sitting between them. The CDR3 is 12 residues long.

The J gene is TRBJ2-7, the V gene TRBV7-2; D remains unclear. Germline CDR1 is SGHTA and CDR2 is FQGNSA. This CDR3 comprises 13 residues. Deletions cut 3 bases from V and 2 bases from J, with 8 bases between. CDR3 region: CASSFTRTYEQYF. The CDR3 DNA follows: TGTGCCAGCAGCTTCACGAGGACCTACGAGCAGTACTTC.

This clone was seen just once. The chain uses TRBV14 and TRBJ2-7, with 7 bases identical to TRBD2. CDR1 and CDR2 (germline): SGHDN, FVKESK. The CDR3 has 13 amino acids. Losses at the gene ends were 1 base for V and 7 bases for J; bases not matched to a gene: 4. The CDR3 spells CASSQGWGGEQYF. The CDR3 nucleotides read TGTGCCAGCAGCCAAGGATGGGGGGGTGAGCAGTACTTC. The full variable domain, in which reference TRBV14 and TRBJ2-7 provide the parts outside the CDR3, is EAGVTQFPSHSVIEKGQTVTLRCDPISGHDNLYWYRRVMGKEIKFLLHFVKESKQDESGMPNNRFLAERTGGTYSTLKVQPAELEDSGVYFCASSQGWGGEQYFGPGTRLTVT.

The chain couples TRBV5-1 to TRBJ2-5; D possibly corresponds to TRBD1 (6 bases). CDR1 and CDR2 (germline): SGHRS, YFSETQ. The V end lost 4 bases, the J end lost 2 bases, and 24 bases lay between the germline ends. The CDR3 covers 18 residues. CDR3 residues: CASSLRASAGVGQETQYF. DNA of the CDR3: TGCGCCAGCAGCCTCCGGGCCTCGGCAGGGGTGGGACAAGAGACCCAGTACTTC.

V and J are TRBV11-1 and TRBJ1-1; TRBD1 matches 7 bases. V shed 6 bases, J shed 1 base, and the junction held 2 bases outside the gene matches. The CDR3 is 13 amino acids. The germline gives CDR1 SGHAT, CDR2 FQDESV (reference sequence). The DNA of the CDR3 is TGTGCCAGCAGTAGGGACAGGAACACTGAAGCTTTCTTT. It encodes CASSRDRNTEAFF.

The chain is built from TRBV10-3 and TRBJ2-2; TRBD2 matches at 9 bases. Germline V CDR1 and CDR2: ENHRY, SYGVKD. Germline trimming cut 4 bases from V and 8 bases from J; bases unmatched to any gene: 14. CDR3 length equals 17 residues. The CDR3 DNA sequence: TGTGCCATCAGTGTAACGGCGGGAGGGCCGAATTCGGGGGAGCTGTTTTTT. Its translation: CAISVTAGGPNSGELFF.